The clone carrying this T cell receptor beta chain was detected only a few times. Antigen specificity is unknown. The data were taken from a study of blood T cells in healthy people across ages. Study information: About one barcoded beta molecule was captured per two T cells (by template switching).

A J-beta primer mix and a sample-barcoded 5' primer were used in a second PCR of about 6 to 12 cycles. TCRdb re-called the 5' RACE reads through MiXCR, storing one row per CDR3 protein. Among around 1,900,000 distinct CDR3 sequences listed, roughly two fifths were seen once. Trimming took off 3 bases at V and 10 bases at J, with 13 bases between the two ends. The CDR3 extends over 13 amino acids. Study conclusions and caveats: Across the age range, TCR beta diversity per million T cells fell in a roughly linear way. Strong correlation was found linking TCR beta diversity to naive T cell percentage.

The donors, healthy Caucasians from Russia, were aged roughly 6 to 100. The clonotype was recovered from a human donor in good health. Sequenced input: blood. J is TRBJ2-1 and V is TRBV12-3 or TRBV12-4, with D uncertain. This CDR3 is CASSLIGASEQFF. DNA of the CDR3: TGTGCCAGCAGTTTGATCGGTGCCTCCGAGCAGTTCTTC.